This T cell receptor (beta chain) derives from a study of Graves' ophthalmopathy and Graves' hyperthyroidism. Points from the study as a whole: Most expanded thyroid clonotypes above 0.001 frequency also appeared in blood.

The hyperthyroidism patients, aged 18 to 65, had been newly diagnosed, with under 2 months' duration. Clinical symptoms and serum thyroxine were used for diagnosis; TRAb, thyroid ultrasound and orbital computed tomography were also relied on. CDR1 and CDR2 (germline): SQVTM, ANQGSEA. This CDR3 spans 14 amino acids. Trimming removed 5 bases from V and 0 bases from J; junction bases left unmatched: 7. Amplification targeted the TCR beta CDR3 regions, with RNA transcripts as the source material. A first-round RT-PCR used HTBI primers, followed by a second-round multiplex PCR. Each CDR3 protein is one row after TCRdb ran MiXCR on the multiplex PCR reads. The data hold 900,000 to 1,200,000 distinct CDR3 sequences, with about 40% observed a single time. This clonotype was detected many times. Its specificity is unknown.

J is TRBJ2-7 and V is TRBV29-1; TRBD1 matches 7 bases. Material for sequencing was peripheral blood or thyroid tissue (not recorded which). The receptor comes from an adult man with Graves' hyperthyroidism. CDR3 in amino acids: CSVLPHRGSYEQYF. DNA of the CDR3: TGCAGCGTTCTACCCCACAGGGGCTCCTACGAGCAGTACTTC.